These 32 T cell receptor beta chains were sequenced from one sample in a study of breast tumors, draining lymph nodes, adjacent tissues. The lymph nodes were axillary draining lymph nodes from breast cancer patients. A single record per CDR3 protein comes from TCRdb applying MiXCR to the multiplex PCR reads. The sample shows 150,000 to 200,000 distinct CDR3 sequences, around 33% of them seen only once. Sequenced input: axillary lymph node tissue. The receptors derive from a female donor with breast cancer. Some clones in this sample may be carry-over from other donors' samples.

In this sample, this clonotype turned up many times. The chain employs TRBV7-6 and TRBJ2-1, with 7 bases lining up with TRBD2. Looked up from germline, CDR1 is SGHVS and CDR2 is FNYEAQ. V trimming: 6 bases; J trimming: 4 bases; junction bases outside the gene matches: 9. The CDR3 runs to 15 residues. CDR3 loop: CASSYLADLYNEQFF. The CDR3 region has the DNA TGTGCCAGCAGTTATCTAGCGGATCTATACAATGAGCAGTTCTTC.

The V gene is TRBV3-1, the J gene TRBJ2-1; no firm D call. The ends were cut back, 0 bases at V and 7 bases at J, with 10 bases in the middle. The CDR3 is 14 amino acids. Germline V gives CDR1 LGHDT, CDR2 YNNKEL (reference sequence). This chain's CDR3 is CASSQDIGANEQFF. The CDR3 region has the DNA TGTGCCAGCAGCCAAGATATCGGAGCTAATGAGCAGTTCTTC.

Many counts were recorded for this clonotype. This chain uses TRBV20-1 with TRBJ2-7; the match to TRBD1 covers 10 bases. The CDR3 runs to 14 residues. The V segment lost 6 bases and the J segment 4 bases; nucleotides outside the gene matches: 9. Germline CDR1 reads DFQATT; CDR2 reads SNEGSKA (reference sequence). The CDR3: CSASPGTGEYEQYF. The CDR3 region has the DNA TGCAGTGCGAGCCCCGGGACAGGGGAGTACGAGCAGTACTTC.

The rearrangement links TRBV5-1 to TRBJ2-3; 8 bases fit TRBD2. The length of the CDR3 is 16 residues. The junction had 8 bases not matched to a gene; V was cut back by 0 bases and J by 5 bases. In germline, CDR1 is SGHRS, CDR2 YFSETQ. CDR3 nucleotides: TGCGCCAGCAGCTTGGACCCGGGACTAGACCTAGATACGCAGTATTTT. Protein product: CASSLDPGLDLDTQYF. Combining the CDR3 with reference TRBV5-1 and TRBJ2-3 gives the whole variable domain KAGVTQTPRYLIKTRGQQVTLSCSPISGHRSVSWYQQTPGQGLQFLFEYFSETQRNKGNFPGRFSGRQFSNSRSEMNVSTLELGDSALYLCASSLDPGLDLDTQYFGPGTRLTVL.

In this sample, this clonotype turned up many times. This chain joins TRBV6-2 or TRBV6-3 and TRBJ2-7; 7 bases agree with TRBD2. The CDR3 contains 16 residues. The V gene's germline CDR1 is MNHEY and CDR2 SVGEGT. V lost 2 bases to trimming and J lost 7 bases; unmatched junction nucleotides: 14. CDR3 coding DNA: TGTGCCAGCAGTTACGCGGGGGAATCCCTACGCGTGGAGCAGTACTTC. Translating it yields CASSYAGESLRVEQYF.

This clonotype has a count of ten or more. At one end, the junction sequence differs from germline, possibly due to a read error. This chain connects TRBV7-2 to TRBJ1-2; TRBD1 matches at 7 bases. This CDR3 comprises 15 residues. CDR1 and CDR2 (germline): SGHTA, FQGNSA. The CDR3 DNA reads TGTGCCAGCAGCTCCCCGGGACAGCGAAGCTATGGCTACCCCTTC. This encodes CASSSPGQRSYGYPF.

For this clonotype: Lacking the conserved final phenylalanine or tryptophan, this CDR3 likely reflects a read error. It is unclear where the CDR3 begins or ends on the DNA, so no DNA is shown, and the CDR3 is as TCRdb lists it. This chain connects TRBV7-7 to TRBJ1-3; the table's D call, TRBD1, was not checked against the DNA. The CDR3 is 15 residues long, counting both termini. Germline loops: CDR1 SSHAT, CDR2 FNYEAQ (reference sequence). The CDR3 is CASSLGPSAGNTIHS.

About this clonotype itself: This sequence may be a read error, since a much larger clone differs from it by one base. The chain carries TRBV24-1 and TRBJ2-1; D possibly corresponds to TRBD2 (5 bases). Germline CDR1 and CDR2: KGHDR and SFDVKD. This CDR3 comprises 15 residues. V lost 6 bases and J 7 bases, leaving 18 bases between the germline ends. The CDR3 DNA is TGTGCCACCAGTTACCACGCAGGACTTTCGAATGAGCAGTTCTTC. It is translated as CATSYHAGLSNEQFF.

This clonotype was seen repeatedly, ten times or more. V gene TRBV20-1 combines with J gene TRBJ1-5; possibly TRBD1 for D (5 bases). Germline V lookup: CDR1 DFQATT, CDR2 SNEGSKA (reference sequence). Trimming left V 6 bases short and J 3 bases short, with 21 bases between. This CDR3 comprises 16 residues. CDR3 region: CSALPGTDFTNQPQHF. In DNA form, the CDR3 reads TGCAGTGCCCTTCCCGGGACTGATTTTACCAATCAGCCCCAGCATTTT.

In this sample, this clonotype turned up many times. The chain combines TRBV18 with TRBJ1-2, with D unresolved. CDR1 KGHSH and CDR2 LQKENI come from the germline V gene. The CDR3 loop spans 15 amino acids. V was pared by 2 bases and J by 2 bases, with 12 bases between. CDR3 protein: CASSPGGSPNYGYTF. The CDR3 DNA is TGTGCCAGCTCACCAGGCGGAAGCCCCAACTATGGCTACACCTTC. Based on the CDR3 plus reference TRBV18 and TRBJ1-2, the full variable domain is NAGVMQNPRHLVRRRGQEARLRCSPMKGHSHVYWYRQLPEEGLKFMVYLQKENIIDESGMPKERFSAEFPKEGPSILRIQQVVRGDSAAYFCASSPGGSPNYGYTFGSGTRLTVV.

This clonotype was observed many times. This chain connects TRBV29-1 to TRBJ1-2; perhaps TRBD1 as D (5 bases). The CDR3 contains 13 residues. The V gene lost 0 bases and the J gene lost 8 bases, with 13 bases spanning the gap. CDR1 SQVTM and CDR2 ANQGSEA come from the germline V gene. CDR3: CSVEEWGIGGYTF. DNA for the CDR3: TGCAGCGTTGAAGAGTGGGGCATTGGCGGCTACACCTTC.

Details on this clonotype: It may be a read error: a sequence one base away is much more abundant. The chain has TRBV7-3 and TRBJ2-3; perhaps TRBD2 as D (7 bases). This CDR3 has 15 amino acids. Looked up from germline, CDR1 is SGHTA and CDR2 is FQGTGA. The CDR3 sequence is CASSPGGFQIDTQCF. Here the CDR3 DNA reads TGTGCCAGCTCCCCGGGGGGCTTCCAAATAGATACGCAGTGTTTT.

The V gene is TRBV6-2 or TRBV6-3, the J gene TRBJ2-2; TRBD2 might be the D (5 bases). The V end was cut by 5 bases, the J end by 2 bases, with 15 bases between. CDR1 and CDR2 (germline): MNHEY, SVGEGT. The length of the CDR3 is 16 residues. As DNA, the CDR3 is TGTGCCAGCAGTATACACGGGAATTTAAACACCGGGGAGCTGTTTTTT. It translates to CASSIHGNLNTGELFF.

With respect to this clonotype: A much more abundant neighbour one base away suggests this may be a read error. No conserved phenylalanine or tryptophan is present at the end of the CDR3, so a read error is the likely explanation. J is TRBJ1-5 and V is TRBV9; TRBD1 matches 7 bases. Germline loops: CDR1 SGDLS, CDR2 YYNGEE. J gave up 7 bases and V 4 bases, and 5 bases lay outside the gene matches. The CDR3 extends over 13 amino acids. Here the CDR3 reads CASSFTGVQPQHS. The CDR3 nucleotides read TGTGCCAGCAGCTTTACAGGGGTCCAGCCCCAGCATTCT.

This clonotype was observed many times. The junction does not match germline at one end; this may be a read error. This chain links TRBV7-2 with TRBJ1-2; 7 bases match TRBD1. Germline lookup yields CDR1 SGHTA and CDR2 FQGNSA. The CDR3 is 15 amino acids. CDR3 sequence reads: CASSLGHRGGGGYPF. As DNA, the CDR3 is TGTGCCAGCAGCTTAGGGCACAGGGGCGGAGGTGGCTACCCCTTC.

This clonotype was observed a few times. The rearrangement uses TRBV7-6 and TRBJ2-5; tentative D call: TRBD2 (5 bases). Trimming took 5 bases from V and 7 from J, leaving 14 bases between them. The CDR3 runs to 13 residues. CDR1 and CDR2 (germline): SGHVS, FNYEAQ. DNA for the CDR3: TGTGCCAGCAGCCCTGGCCCCCGGGGGACCCAGTACTTC. Its protein is CASSPGPRGTQYF.

Concerning this clonotype itself: This clone may be a read error of a much larger clone one base away. This chain connects TRBV7-2 to TRBJ2-1; a weak D match, TRBD2 (7 bases). This CDR3 spans 15 amino acids. Per the germline V gene, CDR1 is SGHTA and CDR2 is FQGNSA. V was trimmed by 5 bases and J by 6 bases, leaving 17 bases between them. The CDR3: CASSRGGGACNEQFF. CDR3 bases: TGTGCCAGCAGCCGAGGGGGGGGGGCCTGCAATGAGCAGTTCTTC.

The genes are TRBV20-1 and TRBJ2-5; tentatively, D is TRBD1 (8 bases). Trimming took off 5 bases at V and 9 bases at J, with 19 bases between the two ends. This CDR3 contains 13 residues. Germline CDR1 reads DFQATT; CDR2 reads SNEGSKA (reference sequence). The CDR3 is CSASQGGAWAQYF. Written as DNA, the CDR3 is TGCAGTGCTTCACAGGGGGGGGCCTGGGCCCAGTACTTC.

This clonotype has at least ten counts. J is TRBJ2-1 and V is TRBV6-5; TRBD2 aligns across 8 bases. The CDR3 has 14 residues. Trimming cost V 6 bases and J 3 bases; bases outside gene matches: 4. Germline CDR1 MNHEY, CDR2 SVGAGI. As DNA, the CDR3 is TGTGCCAGCAGCCGGGGACTAGACTACAATGAGCAGTTCTTC. Translated: CASSRGLDYNEQFF.

The sample holds many counts of this clonotype. The chain links TRBV20-1 to TRBJ2-6; no clear D gene. CDR3 length equals 13 residues. Germline lookup yields CDR1 DFQATT and CDR2 SNEGSKA (reference sequence). V lost 2 bases and J 2 bases, leaving 4 bases between the germline ends. The CDR3 protein is CSARRAGANVLTF. CDR3 nucleotides: TGCAGTGCTAGAAGGGCTGGGGCCAACGTCCTGACTTTC.

This clonotype was seen ten or more times. The rearrangement uses TRBV3-1 and TRBJ2-5, with D unresolved. Germline V lookup: CDR1 LGHDT, CDR2 YNNKEL (reference sequence). The CDR3 covers 16 residues. Trimming pared 0 bases from V and 5 bases from J, leaving 16 bases between. In nucleotides, the CDR3 is TGTGCCAGCAGCCAAGACCGGTTTGGCGCGCAGGAGACCCAGTACTTC. As protein: CASSQDRFGAQETQYF.

This clonotype has ten or more counts. One base away lies a much larger clone, so this may be a sequencing read error. The chain combines TRBV7-8 with TRBJ2-3, with 7 positions matching TRBD1. CDR1 and CDR2 from the germline V gene are SGHVS and FQNEAQ. The CDR3 length is 18 residues. The CDR3 DNA is TGTGCCAGCAGTTTCTTCCCTCGGACAGGCCCAAACACACATACGCAGTATTTT. This codes for CASSFFPRTGPNTHTQYF.

The CDR3 DNA follows: TGTGCCACCAGTGATCCAACCGGGAACCTGAACTATGGCTACACCTTC. Translating gives CATSDPTGNLNYGYTF. The J gene is TRBJ1-2, the V gene TRBV24-1; D unresolved. The CDR3 has 16 amino acids. Trimming pared 3 bases from V and 2 bases from J, leaving 15 bases between. CDR1 is KGHDR and CDR2 is SFDVKD in the germline V gene.

Many counts were recorded for this clonotype. The chain joins TRBV24-1 to TRBJ1-5; D is perhaps TRBD1 (6 bases). The CDR3 sequence is 14 residues long. V lost 10 bases to trimming and J lost 4 bases, with 16 bases between them. Per the germline V gene, CDR1 is KGHDR and CDR2 is SFDVKD. The CDR3 loop reads CATPRTVYNQPQHF. DNA of the CDR3: TGTGCCACGCCAAGGACAGTTTATAATCAGCCCCAGCATTTT.

This clonotype showed up just a few times. V and J are TRBV5-6 and TRBJ1-1; D might be TRBD1 (5 bases). V lost 7 bases and J 1 base, leaving 14 bases between the germline ends. This CDR3 spans 14 amino acids. Per the germline V gene, CDR1 is SGHDT and CDR2 is YYEEEE. CDR3 sequence: CASRQGGGNTEAFF. CDR3 bases: TGTGCCAGCCGTCAGGGTGGGGGGAACACTGAAGCTTTCTTT.

The chain combines TRBV7-2 with TRBJ2-2; 12 bases map to TRBD2. The CDR3 is made up of 17 amino acids. V lost 8 bases, J lost 4 bases, and 11 bases stayed unmatched. Germline CDR1 SGHTA, CDR2 FQGNSA. DNA for the CDR3: TGTGCCAGCGGCCCCGAGACTAGCGGGAGTCGCACCGGGGAGCTGTTTTTT. Translation: CASGPETSGSRTGELFF.

This clonotype turned up a few times. The chain uses TRBV12-3 or TRBV12-4 and TRBJ1-1; 12 bases fit TRBD1. The CDR3 spans 16 residues. With V trimmed by 5 bases and J by 3 bases, 7 bases remained unmatched. CDR3 bases: TGTGCCAGCAGTCCGGGACAGGGGGCGAGGTACACTGAAGCTTTCTTT. Amino acid sequence: CASSPGQGARYTEAFF.

V usage is TRBV20-1 and J usage is TRBJ2-1; 8 bases agree with TRBD2. The junction had 10 bases not matched to a gene; V was cut back by 3 bases and J by 9 bases. Germline CDR1 and CDR2: DFQATT and SNEGSKA (reference sequence). The CDR3 spans 14 residues. The CDR3 bases are TGCAGTGCTAGGAGAATCGGGACTAGTCTTGAGCAGTTCTTC. Protein: CSARRIGTSLEQFF.

On this clonotype itself: A much bigger clone sits one base away, suggesting this may be a read error. The gene calls are TRBV6-5 and TRBJ1-2; D remains ambiguous. The CDR3 spans 16 residues. Germline V gene data show CDR1 as MNHEY and CDR2 as SVGAGI. Here the CDR3 reads CASSHSSPVLTYGYTF. In DNA, the CDR3 is TGTGCCAGCAGTCACTCGAGTCCCGTGCTAACCTATGGCTACACCTTC.

This clonotype was counted many times. The chain has TRBV7-9 and TRBJ2-7; no definite D call. Per the germline V gene, CDR1 is SEHNR and CDR2 is FQNEAQ (reference sequence). The CDR3 consists of 14 residues. The germline V and J ends were trimmed by 6 bases and 2 bases, with 14 bases remaining between them. The CDR3 spells CASSPPPRPYEQYF. The DNA for the CDR3 is TGTGCCAGCAGTCCTCCCCCTCGGCCCTACGAGCAGTACTTC.

This clonotype was seen at least ten times. The CDR3 loop is CASSQVGLKYNEQFF. CDR3 DNA sequence: TGCGCCAGCAGCCAAGTTGGCCTCAAATACAATGAGCAGTTCTTC. The rearrangement uses TRBV4-1 and TRBJ2-1; no clear D gene. Germline values: CDR1 MGHRA, CDR2 YSYEKL. The CDR3 spans 15 residues. V was cut by 1 base and J by 4 bases, with 11 bases left in between.

In its sample, this clonotype was seen many times. The rearrangement joins TRBV11-2 to TRBJ1-2; D is unresolved. V shed 5 bases and J shed 4 bases, with 14 bases lying between them. The germline V gene has CDR1 SGHAT and CDR2 FQNNGV. The CDR3 length is 14 residues. DNA of the CDR3: TGTGCCAGCAGCCCAGGCGAGGGCCTCTATGGCTACACCTTC. It codes for CASSPGEGLYGYTF.